A selection of T cell receptor beta chains follows, all from one sample in a study of metastatic and nonmetastatic thyroid tumors. TCRdb re-analyzed the PCR reads using MiXCR. The table includes 35,000 to 50,000 clones, 17% detected once. Sequenced material: tumor tissue. These receptors originate from a female donor with papillary thyroid cancer or a benign thyroid nodule (not recorded which). Some clones in this sample may be carry-over from other donors' samples. CDR3s include the opening cysteine and the closing phenylalanine or tryptophan. A D gene is named only where the DNA matches it firmly.

J gene: TRBJ1-1; V gene: TRBV29-1; D gene: NA; CDR3 protein: CSVISSGRTNTEAFF
J gene: TRBJ1-1; V gene: TRBV4-1; D gene: TRBD1; CDR3 protein: CASSRDRATEAFF
J gene: TRBJ2-3; V gene: TRBV9; D gene: TRBD2; CDR3 protein: CASSIGLAVSTDTQYF
J gene: TRBJ2-7; V gene: TRBV27; D gene: NA; CDR3 protein: CASGLFKSYEQYF
J gene: TRBJ1-4; V gene: TRBV28; D gene: NA; CDR3 protein: CASSLIRQVNEKLFF
J gene: TRBJ2-7; V gene: TRBV20-1; D gene: NA; CDR3 protein: CSASTSPASYEQYF
J gene: TRBJ2-3; V gene: TRBV6-5; D gene: NA; CDR3 protein: CASSYLGAASDTQYF
J gene: TRBJ1-5; V gene: TRBV27; D gene: TRBD1; CDR3 protein: CASSLRAGGQPQHF
J gene: TRBJ2-1; V gene: TRBV11-1; D gene: NA; CDR3 protein: CASSLVRTAEQFF
J gene: TRBJ2-3; V gene: TRBV2; D gene: NA; CDR3 protein: CASSTVRGWSTDTQYF
J gene: TRBJ2-3; V gene: TRBV24-1; D gene: NA; CDR3 protein: CATSDPRPGVFTDTQYF
J gene: TRBJ2-5; V gene: TRBV11-1; D gene: TRBD2; CDR3 protein: CASSPGLAEETQYF
J gene: TRBJ1-6; V gene: TRBV20-1; D gene: TRBD1; CDR3 protein: CSAPDRDRGSPLHF
J gene: TRBJ2-7; V gene: TRBV5-6; D gene: NA; CDR3 protein: CASSPYGGRGYEQYF
J gene: TRBJ2-3; V gene: TRBV20-1; D gene: NA; CDR3 protein: CSVRVDTQYF
J gene: TRBJ1-2; V gene: TRBV20-1; D gene: NA; CDR3 protein: CSARDSLGKGANRYGYTF
J gene: TRBJ2-3; V gene: TRBV4-1; D gene: TRBD2; CDR3 protein: CASRDSGRASDTQYF
J gene: TRBJ2-1; V gene: TRBV7-6; D gene: TRBD2; CDR3 protein: CASSYSGRAYNEQFF
J gene: TRBJ2-2; V gene: TRBV18; D gene: NA; CDR3 protein: CASRRVETAGELFF
J gene: TRBJ1-4; V gene: TRBV7-2; D gene: NA; CDR3 protein: CASSSIVRATNEKLFF
J gene: TRBJ2-7; V gene: TRBV6-1; D gene: TRBD1; CDR3 protein: CARSGTGTGGPNYEQYF
J gene: TRBJ2-1; V gene: TRBV20-1; D gene: NA; CDR3 protein: CSAGDKKAHYNEQFF
J gene: TRBJ2-1; V gene: TRBV7-6; D gene: TRBD2; CDR3 protein: CASSLEAGGRIEQVF
J gene: TRBJ1-5; V gene: TRBV30; D gene: NA; CDR3 protein: CAWSVPGVPQHF
J gene: TRBJ2-7; V gene: TRBV5-1; D gene: NA; CDR3 protein: CASSSWDEQYF
J gene: TRBJ2-5; V gene: TRBV6-5; D gene: NA; CDR3 protein: CASSYRGMQSLGTQYF
J gene: TRBJ2-3; V gene: TRBV20-1; D gene: TRBD2; CDR3 protein: CSASGGDTDTQYF
J gene: TRBJ1-2; V gene: TRBV7-9; D gene: TRBD1; CDR3 protein: CASRGGDSFYGYKF
J gene: TRBJ1-6; V gene: TRBV10-2; D gene: TRBD1; CDR3 protein: CASLRTQGPLGTPLHF
J gene: TRBJ2-3; V gene: TRBV5-1; D gene: TRBD2; CDR3 protein: CASSPTVLAGVSDTQYF
J gene: TRBJ2-4; V gene: TRBV20-1; D gene: TRBD2; CDR3 protein: CSASRLAANIQYF
J gene: TRBJ1-1; V gene: TRBV6-4; D gene: NA; CDR3 protein: CASSPQVPDTEAFF
J gene: TRBJ2-1; V gene: TRBV20-1; D gene: TRBD2; CDR3 protein: CSAPKTGGNEQFF
J gene: TRBJ1-4; V gene: TRBV10-2; D gene: NA; CDR3 protein: CASSFFRGSRSEKLFF
J gene: TRBJ1-2; V gene: TRBV6-1; D gene: NA; CDR3 protein: CASSTPAGRYGYTF
J gene: TRBJ2-7; V gene: TRBV11-2; D gene: NA; CDR3 protein: CASISGLADQYF
J gene: TRBJ2-1; V gene: TRBV6-2/TRBV6-3; D gene: TRBD2; CDR3 protein: CASITTSGSYNEQFF
J gene: TRBJ2-1; V gene: TRBV7-8; D gene: NA; CDR3 protein: CASSSHRAEQFF
J gene: TRBJ2-5; V gene: TRBV15; D gene: NA; CDR3 protein: CATSKTLGPGGQETQYF
J gene: TRBJ2-7; V gene: TRBV11-3; D gene: NA; CDR3 protein: CASSLTYLGYEQYF